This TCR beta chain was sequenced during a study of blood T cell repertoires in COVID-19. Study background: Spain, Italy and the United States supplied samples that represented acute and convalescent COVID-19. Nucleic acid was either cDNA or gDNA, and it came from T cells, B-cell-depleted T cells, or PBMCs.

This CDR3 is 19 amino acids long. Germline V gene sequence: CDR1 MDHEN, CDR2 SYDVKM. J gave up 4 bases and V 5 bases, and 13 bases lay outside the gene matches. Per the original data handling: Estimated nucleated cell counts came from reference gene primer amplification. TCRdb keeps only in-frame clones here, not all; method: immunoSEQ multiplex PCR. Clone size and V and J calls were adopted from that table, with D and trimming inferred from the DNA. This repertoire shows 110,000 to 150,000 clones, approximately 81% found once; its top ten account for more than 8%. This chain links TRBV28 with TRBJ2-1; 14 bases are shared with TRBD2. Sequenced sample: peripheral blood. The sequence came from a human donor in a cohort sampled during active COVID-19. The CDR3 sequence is CASSPTGLAGVWGYNEQFF. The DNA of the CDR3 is TGTGCCAGCAGTCCCACGGGACTAGCGGGAGTGTGGGGTTACAATGAGCAGTTCTTC.